Following are 28 T cell receptor beta chains from one sample sequenced in a study of vaccination effects on CD4 cells after COVID-19. ViraFEST used viral peptide pools to expand antigen-specific CD4+ T cells before sequencing. It was after approximately 11 days of culture that CD4+ T cells were isolated. The person had a PCR-confirmed SARS-CoV-2 infection during March to December 2020. Which antigens these TCRs recognize remains unknown. The table came from immunoSEQ multiplex PCR; TCRdb's copy has only in-frame clones and leaves some out. The profile shows about 24,000 clones, about 72% of them singletons. The starting material was CD4+ T cells from PBMCs cultured with SARS-CoV-2 spike peptides, obtained before COVID-19 vaccination. Every receptor here comes from a human donor who had a prior SARS-CoV-2 infection.

The chain is built from TRBV10-3 and TRBJ1-2, with 7 bases matching TRBD1. The ends lost 5 bases at V and 3 bases at J; junction bases unmatched: 3. The CDR3 has 13 amino acids. Looked up from germline, CDR1 is ENHRY and CDR2 is SYGVKD. The CDR3 nucleotides are TGTGCCATCAGTACCGGACAGGACTATGGCTACACCTTC. This sequence encodes CAISTGQDYGYTF.

Only a few counts were recorded for this clone. The chain couples TRBV7-9 to TRBJ2-3; TRBD2 agrees at 9 bases. The CDR3 is made up of 14 amino acids. V dropped 3 bases and J dropped 5; count of bases not matched to a gene: 3. The germline gives CDR1 SEHNR, CDR2 FQNEAQ (reference sequence). In DNA form, the CDR3 reads TGTGCCAGCAGCTTTAGCGGGAGTAAAGATACGCAGTATTTT. Encoded protein: CASSFSGSKDTQYF. Drawing the rest from reference TRBV7-9 and TRBJ2-3, the complete variable domain is DTGVSQNPRHKITKRGQNVTFRCDPISEHNRLYWYRQTLGQGPEFLTYFQNEAQLEKSRLLSDRFSAERPKGSFSTLEIQRTEQGDSAMYLCASSFSGSKDTQYFGPGTRLTVL.

The CDR3 region has the DNA TGTGCCACCAGTGCGGCAGGGAGTGTGGGGGAGCAGTACTTC. Protein product: CATSAAGSVGEQYF. The chain couples TRBV24-1 to TRBJ2-7; D is possibly TRBD1 or TRBD2 (5 bases each). The CDR3 has 14 residues. V lost 5 bases and J lost 7, with 17 bases in between. CDR1 and CDR2 from the germline V gene are KGHDR and SFDVKD.

This chain joins TRBV7-9 and TRBJ2-5; D tentatively reads TRBD1 or TRBD2 (6 bases each). Germline CDR1 and CDR2: SEHNR and FQNEAQ (reference sequence). Trimming removed 5 bases from V and 2 bases from J, with 15 bases in between. The CDR3 covers 15 residues. CDR3 residues: CASSRAGGPQETQYF. Written as DNA, the CDR3 is TGTGCCAGCAGCCGTGCTGGGGGGCCACAAGAGACCCAGTACTTC.

The chain is built from TRBV10-3 and TRBJ2-3; TRBD2 agrees at 10 bases. The V and J ends lost 8 bases and 3 bases, in that order; junction bases with no gene match: 5. The CDR3 spans 14 residues. Germline CDR1 ENHRY, CDR2 SYGVKD. The CDR3 loop is CAIGLAGVTDTQYF. CDR3 nucleotides: TGTGCCATCGGCCTAGCGGGAGTTACAGATACGCAGTATTTT.

The V gene is TRBV4-2, the J gene TRBJ2-7, with TRBD2 matching 7 bases. The CDR3 is 14 amino acids. V was pared by 0 bases and J by 3 bases, with 2 bases of the junction left unmatched. Germline V gives CDR1 LGHNA, CDR2 YNFKEQ. DNA of the CDR3: TGTGCCAGCAGCCAAGATCCGGGGGGCTACGAGCAGTACTTC. It yields the protein CASSQDPGGYEQYF.

The genes are TRBV2 and TRBJ2-5; 12 nucleotides line up with TRBD2. V trimming: 6 bases; J trimming: 1 base; junction bases outside the gene matches: 3. This CDR3 is 15 amino acids long. Germline lookup yields CDR1 SNHLY and CDR2 FYNNEI. This CDR3 is CASRPGLAGQETQYF. The CDR3 region has the DNA TGTGCCAGCAGGCCGGGACTAGCGGGCCAAGAGACCCAGTACTTC.

V usage is TRBV4-2 and J usage is TRBJ2-5; no reliable D call. The CDR3 consists of 16 residues. V lost 4 bases to trimming and J lost 2 bases, with 17 bases between them. Per the germline V gene, CDR1 is LGHNA and CDR2 is YNFKEQ. CDR3 protein: CASSLPTMVGQETQYF. CDR3 DNA: TGTGCCAGCAGCCTCCCGACAATGGTAGGGCAAGAGACCCAGTACTTC.

The rearrangement uses TRBV7-3 and TRBJ2-1; TRBD1 agrees at 10 bases. This CDR3 has 14 amino acids. From germline, CDR1 is SGHTA and CDR2 FQGTGA. With V trimmed by 5 bases and J by 10 bases, 8 bases remained unmatched. The CDR3 nucleotides are TGTGCCAGCAGCCCGTCCCGGGACAGGGGCGAGCAGTTCTTC. It yields the protein CASSPSRDRGEQFF.

This clone occurred a few times. This chain connects TRBV23-1 to TRBJ1-6; TRBD1 matches at 8 bases. TRBV23-1 is annotated as an ORF whose role is uncertain. V was clipped by 0 bases and J by 1 base; unmatched bases: 11. The CDR3 length is 20 residues. CDR3 nucleotide sequence: TGCGCCAGCAGTCAATCTGACAGGGGTTCGTCTTGGTCCTATAATTCACCCCTCCACTTT. Encoded protein: CASSQSDRGSSWSYNSPLHF.

This chain links TRBV5-1 with TRBJ1-1, with a possible D match to TRBD1 (5 bases). The V gene's germline CDR1 is SGHRS and CDR2 YFSETQ. V lost 0 bases and J 5 bases, leaving 17 bases between the germline ends. This CDR3 comprises 16 residues. The DNA for the CDR3 is TGCGCCAGCAGCTTGGCCGGGGGGGGAAGAGTTACTGAAGCTTTCTTT. It is translated as CASSLAGGGRVTEAFF.

V is TRBV7-3 and J is TRBJ2-3, with D uncertain. Deletions cut 0 bases from V and 4 bases from J, with 14 bases between. CDR3 length: 16 amino acids. Germline V gene lookup returns CDR1 SGHTA and CDR2 FQGTGA. The CDR3 region is CASSLTSAGVADTQYF. CDR3 DNA: TGTGCCAGCAGCTTAACGTCTGCAGGCGTCGCAGATACGCAGTATTTT.

On this clone: A junction end diverges from the germline sequence, so it may reflect a read error. This rearrangement joins TRBV6-1 to TRBJ1-1, with D perhaps TRBD1 (5 bases). From germline, CDR1 is MNHNS and CDR2 SASEGT. The CDR3 totals 14 residues. The CDR3 protein is CASSEAGINTEAFF. The CDR3 coding sequence is TGTGCCAGCAGCGAAGCAGGGATTAACACTGAAGCTTTCTTT.

The chain recombines TRBV11-2 with TRBJ2-7; D not certain. The CDR3 has 10 residues. V lost 8 bases, J lost 4 bases, and 6 bases lay in between. The germline gives CDR1 SGHAT, CDR2 FQNNGV. This CDR3 reads CASGQYEQYF. The CDR3 DNA reads TGTGCCAGCGGGCAGTACGAGCAGTACTTC.

V usage is TRBV7-2 and J usage is TRBJ1-1; no clear D. Germline values: CDR1 SGHTA, CDR2 FQGNSA. CDR3 length equals 14 residues. Trimming took 1 base from V and 4 from J, leaving 10 bases between them. DNA for the CDR3: TGTGCCAGCAGCTTAGTTCGGGATGGCACTGAAGCTTTCTTT. It encodes CASSLVRDGTEAFF.

This chain connects TRBV11-3 to TRBJ2-5; 7 bases align to TRBD1. V shed 4 bases, J shed 4 bases, and the junction held 6 bases outside the gene matches. CDR3 length equals 14 residues. In germline, CDR1 is SGHNT, CDR2 YENEEA. CDR3 nucleotide sequence: TGTGCCAGCAGCTCCCCGGGACAGAGAGAGACCCAGTACTTC. This encodes CASSSPGQRETQYF.

The rearrangement links TRBV4-3 to TRBJ2-3; 8 positions match TRBD2. Trimming removed 5 bases from V and 10 bases from J; junction bases left unmatched: 14. Germline V CDR1 and CDR2: LGHNA, YSLEER. The CDR3 consists of 15 residues. The CDR3 DNA reads as TGCGCCAGCAGCGAGGTAGCGGGAAGGGGCGAGCCGCAGTATTTT. Translation: CASSEVAGRGEPQYF.

The chain couples TRBV18 to TRBJ2-7; possibly TRBD2 for D (6 bases). CDR1 and CDR2 from the germline V gene are KGHSH and LQKENI. This CDR3 has 14 residues. Trimming took off 3 bases at V and 4 bases at J, with 13 bases between the two ends. As DNA, the CDR3 is TGTGCCAGCTCACCTGCCTACGGGGGATACGAGCAGTACTTC. It translates to CASSPAYGGYEQYF.

The chain carries TRBV2 and TRBJ1-3; D possibly corresponds to TRBD1 (5 bases). This CDR3 is 15 amino acids long. V dropped 6 bases and J dropped 0 bases, with 12 bases sitting between them. Germline V gene lookup returns CDR1 SNHLY and CDR2 FYNNEI. This CDR3 reads CASRWGIVSGNTIYF. CDR3 nucleotides: TGTGCCAGCAGGTGGGGGATAGTCTCTGGAAACACCATATATTTT.

This clone was recorded once. The rearrangement uses TRBV5-6 and TRBJ1-4; unclear D gene. This CDR3 region has 14 residues. The germline V and J ends were trimmed by 0 bases and 4 bases, with 7 bases remaining between them. CDR1 and CDR2 from the germline V gene are SGHDT and YYEEEE. The DNA for the CDR3 is TGTGCCAGCAGCTTGGGTCCCCTTAATGAAAAACTGTTTTTT. This encodes CASSLGPLNEKLFF.

The J gene is TRBJ2-5, the V gene TRBV2; D ambiguous. V shed 1 base and J shed 0 bases, with 6 bases lying between them. Germline values: CDR1 SNHLY, CDR2 FYNNEI. The CDR3 has 14 residues. The CDR3 DNA reads TGTGCCAGCAGTGAAGGGCTCAACCAAGAGACCCAGTACTTC. Translation gives CASSEGLNQETQYF.

This chain uses TRBV2 with TRBJ2-1; 13 bases fit TRBD2. Per the germline V gene, CDR1 is SNHLY and CDR2 is FYNNEI. The CDR3 consists of 17 residues. V was pared by 5 bases and J by 4 bases, with 8 bases of the junction left unmatched. The DNA for the CDR3 is TGTGCCAGCAGTTATAGTGGACTAGCGGGGGTGTACAATGAGCAGTTCTTC. Encoded protein: CASSYSGLAGVYNEQFF.

This chain connects TRBV6-5 to TRBJ2-7; D uncertain. Germline lookup yields CDR1 MNHEY and CDR2 SVGAGI. The CDR3 is 14 residues long. With 7 bases removed from V and 0 bases from J, the gap between germline ends came to 13 bases. CDR3 amino acids: CASIASASSYEQYF. The CDR3 DNA is TGTGCCAGCATCGCGTCGGCTAGCTCCTACGAGCAGTACTTC.

The chain is built from TRBV7-9 and TRBJ2-1, with 9 bases fitting TRBD2. CDR3 length: 14 residues. The trim removed 4 bases at V and 8 bases at J, leaving 6 bases unmatched. Per the germline V gene, CDR1 is SEHNR and CDR2 is FQNEAQ (reference sequence). CDR3 DNA sequence: TGTGCCAGCAGCTCGAGCGGGGGGTCGGATGAGCAGTTCTTC. This codes for CASSSSGGSDEQFF.

The J gene is TRBJ2-7, the V gene TRBV12-3 or TRBV12-4; no clear D gene. The V end lost 2 bases, the J end lost 4 bases, and 9 bases lay between the germline ends. This CDR3 has 13 residues. CDR3 in DNA: TGTGCCAGCAGTTTATTCGGTCAGTACGAGCAGTACTTC. It translates to CASSLFGQYEQYF.

The rearrangement joins TRBV5-1 to TRBJ2-3; D may be TRBD1 or TRBD2 (5 bases each). Trimming stripped 0 bases from V and 0 bases from J, with 11 bases between. The CDR3 is 16 residues long. Germline V gene lookup returns CDR1 SGHRS and CDR2 YFSETQ. The DNA for the CDR3 is TGCGCCAGCAGCTTGGGGGGGACGAGAAGCACAGATACGCAGTATTTT. The encoded protein is CASSLGGTRSTDTQYF. The whole variable domain, filled in from reference TRBV5-1 and TRBJ2-3, reads KAGVTQTPRYLIKTRGQQVTLSCSPISGHRSVSWYQQTPGQGLQFLFEYFSETQRNKGNFPGRFSGRQFSNSRSEMNVSTLELGDSALYLCASSLGGTRSTDTQYFGPGTRLTVL.

The table lists this clone with a few counts. The chain joins TRBV6-2 or TRBV6-3 to TRBJ2-5; D may correspond to TRBD1 or TRBD2 (6 bases each). The CDR3 has 16 amino acids. Trimming removed 4 bases from V and 1 base from J, with 16 bases in between. Germline assignment: CDR1 MNHEY and CDR2 SVGEGT. The CDR3: CASSSRGTPFQETQYF. The CDR3, as DNA: TGTGCCAGCAGTTCAAGGGGGACTCCATTCCAAGAGACCCAGTACTTC.

The rearrangement links TRBV9 to TRBJ2-3; D is possibly TRBD1 or TRBD2 (6 bases each). Germline V gene data show CDR1 as SGDLS and CDR2 as YYNGEE. CDR3 length: 15 residues. The V and J ends lost 4 bases and 2 bases respectively, with 14 bases between them. DNA of the CDR3: TGTGCCAGCAGCTCTGGAGGGGGGACCACAGATACGCAGTATTTT. Amino acid sequence: CASSSGGGTTDTQYF.